In this sample, the clone carrying this TCR beta chain turned up a few times. PCR was performed using 60 Vbeta and 13 Jbeta primers. Assay: immunoSEQ multiplex PCR; the TCRdb copy retains only in-frame clones and omits some. The sample consists of about 110,000 clones, under 80% of them appearing once. Trimming took off 7 bases at V and 1 base at J, with 13 bases between the two ends. Germline CDR1 and CDR2: MNHNS and SASEGT. The CDR3 length is 14 residues. These data are taken from a study of cytomegalovirus exposure and HLA in healthy donors. Sequenced input: PBMCs. The chain couples TRBV6-1 to TRBJ1-1, with D hard to call. The receptor's source is a woman aged 45-65 years in good health and CMV-seropositive. This CDR3 reads CASKRPGSNTEAFF. CDR3 sequence (DNA): TGTGCCAGCAAGCGTCCGGGTTCGAACACTGAAGCTTTCTTT.